This T cell receptor beta chain was recovered during a study of vaccination effects on CD4 cells after COVID-19. Turning to the study itself: Each participant was administered two doses of either the BNT162b2 or the mRNA-1273 vaccine.

The data were produced by immunoSEQ multiplex PCR, yet TCRdb's version contains in-frame clones alone and is incomplete. The sample lists roughly 67,000 clones; over 70% were seen once. Antigen-specific CD4+ T cells were first expanded with viral peptide pools by the ViraFEST assay and only then sequenced. Researchers isolated CD4+ T cells once approximately ten days of culture had elapsed. Nobody among the vaccine recipients had prior SARS-CoV-2 infection (nucleocapsid antibodies were negative). Each culture well received under 2.5 million PBMC. These cells were then cultured in IMDM with approximately 10 IU/ml IL-2 and 9.5 to 10 ug/ml peptides. Cultures received IL-2 medium that replaced half the medium on days 3 and 7. Study outcomes and limitations: Early timepoints after infection were absent, and convalescent patients were few in the study.

As regards this clone: As yet, its antigen is unknown.

The sample consisted of CD4+ T cells from PBMCs cultured with SARS-CoV-2 spike peptides, taken before COVID-19 vaccination. The source of this sequence is a human donor who received a COVID-19 vaccine.

As DNA, the CDR3 is TGTGCCAGCAGCTTAGTTGCGGATAACTATGGCTACACCTTC. It is translated as CASSLVADNYGYTF. The J gene is TRBJ1-2, the V gene TRBV7-2; no definite D call. Trimming removed 1 base at V and 1 base at J, with 7 bases between. CDR3 length: 14 residues. Germline assignment: CDR1 SGHTA and CDR2 FQGNSA.